This entry lists 31 T cell receptor beta chains sequenced from one sample in a study of beta chain features in type 1 diabetes. What was sequenced were expressed TCRB transcripts, since all of the isolated RNA had been reverse transcribed. Sequenced by immunoSEQ multiplex PCR; TCRdb stores in-frame clones only, minus some. Of 330,000 or so clones listed, about 20% are singletons. Sequenced: naive CD4+ T cells from blood. Source of these receptors: a woman aged 18-29 years in good health.

J is TRBJ2-1 and V is TRBV5-1; TRBD1 matches 8 bases. V gave up 0 bases and J gave up 4 bases; unmatched junction bases: 3. Germline CDR1 and CDR2: SGHRS and YFSETQ. The CDR3 sequence is 15 residues long. The CDR3 sequence: CASSLVTGGYNEQFF. CDR3 nucleotide sequence: TGCGCCAGCAGCTTGGTTACAGGGGGTTACAATGAGCAGTTCTTC.

This clone was recorded a few times. CDR3 nucleotides: TGCAGCGCACAGGGGAACACTGAAGCTTTCTTT. This gives the protein CSAQGNTEAFF. V is TRBV29-1 and J is TRBJ1-1; D perhaps matches TRBD1 (6 bases). Germline CDR1 and CDR2: SQVTM and ANQGSEA. The CDR3 is 11 residues long. Trimming cost V 7 bases and J 1 base, with 7 bases left between them.

The sample holds a few counts of this clone. V and J are TRBV2 and TRBJ2-3; D is perhaps TRBD2 (6 bases). This CDR3 contains 11 residues. Trimming stripped 8 bases from V and 5 bases from J, with 8 bases between. Germline CDR1 SNHLY, CDR2 FYNNEI. CDR3 amino acids: CASGGEDTQYF. The DNA for the CDR3 is TGTGCCAGCGGAGGGGAAGATACGCAGTATTTT.

This clone has only a few counts. The V and J genes are TRBV30 and TRBJ1-1; D gene uncertain. This CDR3 is built from 14 residues. V was pared by 0 bases and J by 4 bases, with 12 bases between. CDR1 and CDR2 from the germline V gene are GTSNPN and SVGIG (reference sequence). Written as DNA, the CDR3 is TGTGCCTGGAGTGTAGGCCCAGGAGGCACTGAAGCTTTCTTT. Protein: CAWSVGPGGTEAFF.

The chain has TRBV7-8 and TRBJ2-1; TRBD1 matches at 8 bases. The CDR3 loop spans 17 amino acids. The V gene end was trimmed by 3 bases and the J gene end by 0 bases; junction bases not matched to a gene: 7. The germline CDR1 and CDR2 sequences are SGHVS and FQNEAQ. The CDR3 protein is CASSFSTGASSYNEQFF. The CDR3 DNA reads as TGTGCCAGCAGCTTTTCGACAGGGGCAAGCTCCTACAATGAGCAGTTCTTC.

V gene TRBV7-9 combines with J gene TRBJ1-1, with TRBD1 matching over 8 bases. CDR1 and CDR2 from the germline V gene are SEHNR and FQNEAQ (reference sequence). The J segment lost 4 bases and the V segment lost 7 bases, leaving 8 bases of the junction unmatched. The CDR3 totals 14 residues. In DNA form, the CDR3 reads TGTGCCAGCACCCCCCAGGGGGCAGGCACTGAAGCTTTCTTT. Its translation: CASTPQGAGTEAFF.

The J gene is TRBJ2-4, the V gene TRBV7-8; 8 bases fit TRBD2. Per the germline V gene, CDR1 is SGHVS and CDR2 is FQNEAQ. This CDR3 is built from 15 residues. After removal of 7 bases from V and 6 bases from J, the junction contained 11 bases not matched to a gene. Here the CDR3 DNA reads TGTGCCAGCACACGCTACCCTAGCGGGTCAAACATTCAGTACTTC. This codes for CASTRYPSGSNIQYF. The full variable domain, its missing parts supplied by reference TRBV7-8 and TRBJ2-4, is GAGVSQSPRYKVAKRGQDVALRCDPISGHVSLFWYQQALGQGPEFLTYFQNEAQLDKSGLPSDRFFAERPEGSVSTLKIQRTQQEDSAVYLCASTRYPSGSNIQYFGAGTRLSVL.

The chain couples TRBV5-1 to TRBJ1-1, with a possible D match to TRBD1 (6 bases). There are 15 residues in the CDR3. The germline CDR1 and CDR2 sequences are SGHRS and YFSETQ. V shed 4 bases and J shed 1 base, with 14 bases lying between them. The CDR3 is CASSILQGRNTEAFF. The CDR3 nucleotides read TGCGCCAGCAGCATACTACAGGGCAGGAACACTGAAGCTTTCTTT.

A few counts support this clone. CDR3 protein: CASTPGGGRVWQYF. CDR3 coding DNA: TGTGCCAGCACCCCGGGCGGGGGGCGTGTATGGCAGTATTTT. The V call is TRBV7-2, the J call TRBJ2-3, with 8 nucleotides matching TRBD2. Germline V gives CDR1 SGHTA, CDR2 FQGNSA. J lost 11 bases, V lost 7 bases, and 14 bases had no gene match. The CDR3 spans 14 residues. The full variable domain, with the rest looked up from reference TRBV7-2 and TRBJ2-3, is GAGVSQSPSNKVTEKGKDVELRCDPISGHTALYWYRQSLGQGLEFLIYFQGNSAPDKSGLPSDRFSAERTGGSVSTLTIQRTQQEDSAVYLCASTPGGGRVWQYFGPGTRLTVL.

V gene TRBV30 combines with J gene TRBJ2-7; 7 bases map to TRBD2. V gave up 3 bases and J gave up 7 bases; unmatched junction bases: 21. Germline CDR1 and CDR2: GTSNPN and SVGIG (reference sequence). The CDR3 is 17 amino acids. Here the CDR3 reads CAWRAGGGSHSRWEQYF. The CDR3 DNA sequence: TGTGCCTGGAGAGCCGGCGGCGGGAGCCACTCAAGGTGGGAGCAGTACTTC. The complete variable domain, with remaining parts taken from reference TRBV30 and TRBJ2-7, reads SQTIHQWPATLVQPVGSPLSLECTVEGTSNPNLYWYRQAAGRGLQLLFYSVGIGQISSEVPQNLSASRPQDRQFILSSKKLLLSDSGFYLCAWRAGGGSHSRWEQYFGPGTRLTVT.

The chain has TRBV19 and TRBJ1-1, with D possibly matching TRBD1 (6 bases). The V gene's germline CDR1 is LNHDA and CDR2 SQIVND (reference sequence). CDR3 length: 13 amino acids. Trimming took 6 bases from V and 5 from J, leaving 13 bases between them. The CDR3 DNA is TGTGCCAGTAGGCGGAAGGGGGAAACTGAAGCTTTCTTT. Amino acids: CASRRKGETEAFF. Complete variable domain (other parts from reference TRBV19 and TRBJ1-1): DGGITQSPKYLFRKEGQNVTLSCEQNLNHDAMYWYRQDPGQGLRLIYYSQIVNDFQKGDIAEGYSVSREKKESFPLTVTSAQKNPTAFYLCASRRKGETEAFFGQGTRLTVV.

The chain recombines TRBV4-2 with TRBJ1-6, with D possibly matching TRBD1 (5 bases). The germline gives CDR1 LGHNA, CDR2 YNFKEQ. With 4 bases removed from V and 10 bases from J, the gap between germline ends came to 14 bases. The CDR3 has 14 amino acids. Here the CDR3 reads CASSLATDESPLHF. In nucleotides, the CDR3 is TGTGCCAGCAGCCTTGCGACAGACGAATCACCCCTCCACTTT.

This clone was recorded a few times. CDR3 sequence reads: CSATWNTEAFF. As DNA, the CDR3 is TGCAGTGCTACCTGGAACACTGAAGCTTTCTTT. The chain joins TRBV20-1 to TRBJ1-1; unclear D gene. Germline V lookup: CDR1 DFQATT, CDR2 SNEGSKA (reference sequence). The V end lost 4 bases, the J end lost 1 base, and 4 bases lay between the germline ends. The CDR3 has 11 residues.

This clone was found a few times. The chain carries TRBV4-2 and TRBJ2-1, with 11 bases matching TRBD2. Looked up from germline, CDR1 is LGHNA and CDR2 is YNFKEQ. J was trimmed by 7 bases and V by 3 bases; bases with no gene match: 5. CDR3 length: 15 residues. CDR3 sequence: CASSQSGTSGNEQFF. The CDR3 region has the DNA TGTGCCAGCAGCCAGTCCGGGACTAGCGGTAATGAGCAGTTCTTC.

The chain is built from TRBV29-1 and TRBJ2-7; D may be TRBD2 (6 bases). Trimming shortened V by 3 bases and J by 0 bases, and 12 bases separated the two germline ends. The CDR3 sequence is 14 residues long. Germline assignment: CDR1 SQVTM and CDR2 ANQGSEA. For the CDR3, the DNA is TGCAGCGTTGACGGAGGGGCGAACTCCTACGAGCAGTACTTC. It translates to CSVDGGANSYEQYF.

This clone has just a few counts. The chain carries TRBV4-1 and TRBJ2-7; 10 bases agree with TRBD2. The CDR3 length is 14 residues. Germline lookup yields CDR1 MGHRA and CDR2 YSYEKL. V lost 5 bases and J lost 3; bases outside the gene matches: 4. CDR3 loop: CASSNPSGSYEQYF. DNA of the CDR3: TGCGCCAGCAGCAATCCTAGCGGGAGCTACGAGCAGTACTTC.

The CDR3 coding sequence is TGTGCCAGCAGTGACGGTATCGGCGGGGTTAGCACAGATACGCAGTATTTT. It yields the protein CASSDGIGGVSTDTQYF. The chain couples TRBV6-4 to TRBJ2-3; TRBD2 is a possible D gene (6 bases). V was clipped by 2 bases and J by 0 bases, with 15 bases between them. This CDR3 is 17 amino acids long. Germline loops: CDR1 MRHNA, CDR2 SNTAGT.

This clone has only a few counts. The J gene is TRBJ2-5, the V gene TRBV9; D perhaps matches TRBD2 (6 bases). The V end was cut by 4 bases, the J end by 5 bases, with 12 bases between. This CDR3 comprises 13 residues. Germline assignment: CDR1 SGDLS and CDR2 YYNGEE. Written as DNA, the CDR3 is TGTGCCAGCAGCCTCGGAGGGGAGGAGACCCAGTACTTC. Its translation: CASSLGGEETQYF.

This clone was counted between two and nine times. This chain joins TRBV5-1 and TRBJ2-5; TRBD1 is a possible D gene (6 bases). The CDR3 has 15 residues. The germline CDR1 and CDR2 sequences are SGHRS and YFSETQ. Trimming shortened V by 3 bases and J by 1 base, and 13 bases separated the two germline ends. The CDR3 DNA is TGCGCCAGCAGCTGGGCAGGGGTATCCCAAGAGACCCAGTACTTC. Its protein is CASSWAGVSQETQYF.

The chain has TRBV29-1 and TRBJ1-2, with TRBD1 identical over 7 bases. V gave up 6 bases and J gave up 0 bases; unmatched junction bases: 13. The CDR3 totals 16 residues. Germline V gives CDR1 SQVTM, CDR2 ANQGSEA. The CDR3 spells CSVEETGSLPNYGYTF. CDR3 in DNA: TGCAGCGTCGAGGAGACAGGGTCCTTACCTAACTATGGCTACACCTTC. Based on the CDR3 plus reference TRBV29-1 and TRBJ1-2, the full variable domain is SAVISQKPSRDICQRGTSLTIQCQVDSQVTMMFWYRQQPGQSLTLIATANQGSEATYESGFVIDKFPISRPNLTFSTLTVSNMSPEDSSIYLCSVEETGSLPNYGYTFGSGTRLTVV.

This clone was seen more than once but under ten times. The chain employs TRBV19 and TRBJ1-1; D uncertain. CDR1 is LNHDA and CDR2 is SQIVND in the germline V gene (reference sequence). V was trimmed by 6 bases and J by 1 base, leaving 9 bases between them. CDR3 length: 13 residues. The chain's CDR3 is CASRPSTNTEAFF. CDR3 nucleotide sequence: TGTGCCAGTAGGCCGAGTACGAACACTGAAGCTTTCTTT.

The V and J genes are TRBV30 and TRBJ2-3; D not resolved. Germline CDR1 is GTSNPN and CDR2 is SVGIG (reference sequence). The CDR3 spans 14 residues. V dropped 2 bases and J dropped 4 bases, with 13 bases sitting between them. The CDR3 nucleotides read TGTGCCTGGAGTATCGGTAGAGGCCCAGATACGCAGTATTTT. Its translation: CAWSIGRGPDTQYF.

The chain carries TRBV2 and TRBJ2-3, with D perhaps TRBD2 (5 bases). The CDR3 loop spans 13 amino acids. Germline assignment: CDR1 SNHLY and CDR2 FYNNEI. V was trimmed by 7 bases and J by 5 bases, leaving 13 bases between them. In DNA, the CDR3 is TGTGCCAGCAAGATCGGGGTAGGAGATACGCAGTATTTT. Protein: CASKIGVGDTQYF. The full variable domain, completed using reference TRBV2 and TRBJ2-3, is EPEVTQTPSHQVTQMGQEVILRCVPISNHLYFYWYRQILGQKVEFLVSFYNNEISEKSEIFDDQFSVERPDGSNFTLKIRSTKLEDSAMYFCASKIGVGDTQYFGPGTRLTVL.

In its sample, this clone was seen a few times. The V gene is TRBV19, the J gene TRBJ1-2; tentative D call: TRBD1 (6 bases). The CDR3 is 15 residues long. Germline CDR1 reads LNHDA; CDR2 reads SQIVND (reference sequence). The V gene lost 5 bases and the J gene lost 3 bases, with 16 bases spanning the gap. DNA of the CDR3: TGTGCCAGTAGTGACCCTAGGGGGGGAGACTATGGCTACACCTTC. This gives the protein CASSDPRGGDYGYTF.

This clone has a handful of counts. The chain has TRBV29-1 and TRBJ1-1; the match to TRBD1 covers 9 bases. V was clipped by 7 bases and J by 7 bases; unmatched bases: 7. Per the germline V gene, CDR1 is SQVTM and CDR2 is ANQGSEA. The CDR3 has 12 residues. The CDR3 region is CSGAGQGNEAFF. The CDR3 DNA follows: TGCAGCGGCGCCGGACAGGGGAATGAAGCTTTCTTT.

This clone was counted only a few times. This chain uses TRBV5-1 with TRBJ2-5; D gene uncertain. Trimming took 0 bases from V and 5 from J, leaving 8 bases between them. Germline assignment: CDR1 SGHRS and CDR2 YFSETQ. This CDR3 spans 13 amino acids. Here the CDR3 DNA reads TGCGCCAGCAGCTTGGACACGTACGAGACCCAGTACTTC. As protein: CASSLDTYETQYF.

This clone was seen a handful of times. The chain employs TRBV6-5 and TRBJ1-1, with TRBD1 as a possible D gene (6 bases). This CDR3 is built from 15 residues. Germline CDR1 is MNHEY and CDR2 is SVGAGI. Trimming removed 6 bases from V and 1 base from J, with 15 bases in between. The DNA of the CDR3 is TGTGCCAGCAGGACCGTACAGGGTCGGAACACTGAAGCTTTCTTT. Its protein product is CASRTVQGRNTEAFF.

The sample holds a few counts of this clone. A junction end diverges from the germline sequence, so it may reflect a read error. The rearrangement joins TRBV20-1 to TRBJ2-5, with TRBD1 identical over 8 bases. Per germline, CDR1 DFQATT and CDR2 SNEGSKA (reference sequence). This CDR3 is 11 amino acids long. The CDR3 bases are TGCAGTGCCGAGGACAGGGTCGGCAAGCACTTC. Its protein is CSAEDRVGKHF.

The V and J genes are TRBV4-1 and TRBJ1-2, with D possibly TRBD1 on 5 matching bases. Trimming removed 4 bases from V and 3 bases from J, with 9 bases in between. This CDR3 has 13 amino acids. Germline CDR1 reads MGHRA; CDR2 reads YSYEKL. DNA for the CDR3: TGCGCCAGCAGCCGTGGGGGGGACTATGGCTACACCTTC. Its translation is CASSRGGDYGYTF.

The gene calls are TRBV12-5 and TRBJ2-3; 15 bases match TRBD2. Per germline, CDR1 LGHNT and CDR2 FRNRAP. CDR3 length equals 16 residues. V trimming: 4 bases; J trimming: 4 bases; junction bases outside the gene matches: 3. CDR3: CASGSRTSGRADTQYF. The DNA for the CDR3 is TGTGCTAGTGGTTCGAGGACTAGCGGGAGGGCAGATACGCAGTATTTT.

This clone appeared a few times. This chain uses TRBV7-9 with TRBJ1-2; D might be TRBD1 (5 bases). CDR1 and CDR2 from the germline V gene are SEHNR and FQNEAQ (reference sequence). Trimming removed 5 bases at V and 5 bases at J, with 9 bases between. This CDR3 has 12 amino acids. The CDR3 nucleotides read TGTGCCAGCAGCCCAGGGCTGTATGGCTACACCTTC. It translates to CASSPGLYGYTF.